The T cell receptor (beta chain) described here comes from a study of blood T cell repertoires in COVID-19 (dated by TCRdb to the early 2020s). Looking at the study overall: Samples from collaborators originated in the United States, Italy and Spain and spanned both the acute and convalescent phases of COVID-19. The material from the prospective study consisted of cDNA or gDNA derived from T cells, B-cell-depleted T cells, or PBMCs. The dataset comprised deeply sampled blood TCRbeta repertoires from subjects exposed to, actively infected with, or recovered from COVID-19. A freely available public database, intended as a resource for researchers studying the immune response to SARS-CoV-2, is where the repertoires were released. Samples came from the ongoing ImmuneRACE study (first 160 participants) plus 1,254 subjects from 6 global collaborators. Sample metadata almost always included a de-identified subject ID, COVID-19 status, age in years and sex. Where available, HLA class I and class II types were obtained from metadata supplied by the sample provider rather than from assay-based typing. General findings and caveats noted by the study authors: The quantity of clinical and demographic metadata differed by source and by participant and was supplied without curation.

Whole blood was collected in K2EDTA tubes by collaborating institutions according to the institutions' own protocols. For TCRbeta analysis, collaborators shipped samples in one of three forms: frozen whole blood, isolated PBMCs, or DNA extracted from either of those sample types. TCRbeta CDR3 regions were amplified from genomic DNA by means of the immunoSEQ Assay, a bias-controlled multiplex PCR. Processing in the source paper ran as follows. Within the assay, amplification of reference gene primers was used to estimate how many nucleated cells each sample contained. To quantify the absolute abundance of each unique TCRbeta CDR3 rearrangement, sequence reads were collapsed and filtered. For each sample, productive Simpson clonality was calculated as the square root of Simpson's diversity index across productive rearrangements. The clones in this table, taken by TCRdb from immuneACCESS, are in-frame only. Not every clone is retained; where verified, under half of the shortfall comes from an unresolved V gene, and the cause of the rest is unknown. The DNA was the basis for D and trimming; V, J and clone size are from that table. This sample has 250,000 or so clones in its table, and roughly 80% of those were observed once. The ten largest clones take up roughly 3.2% of the sample.

CDR1 MGHRA and CDR2 YSYEKL are derived from the germline V gene. Trimming takes 5 bases from V and 2 bases from J, and the germline ends sit 21 bases apart. Its CDR3 holds 17 amino acids, cysteine through phenylalanine. Solely the CDR3 DNA is kept, with 51 bases framed from the first base. A note on this clone: Its specific antigen is unknown. The record has no base qualities; no much larger clone is one base away.

This chain joins TRBV4-1 to TRBJ1-1; the D region possibly corresponds to TRBD1 (6 bases align). This TCR derives from a woman aged 18-35 years with acute or convalescent COVID-19. The sequenced sample was peripheral blood. The CDR3 protein sequence reads: CASSAWTAKSPNTEAFF. The bases read TGCGCCAGCAGCGCTTGGACAGCCAAATCACCAAACACTGAAGCTTTCTTT.